Described below is a single T cell receptor (beta chain) sequence and its context. The antigen remains undetermined. This record comes from a study of graft-versus-host responses after intestinal transplantation. Findings and limits, study-wide: GvH clones were found in recipient marrow; some appeared first in ileum or blood.

The V end was cut by 5 bases, the J end by 11 bases, with 9 bases between. Germline loops: CDR1 MNHEY, CDR2 SVGAGI. CDR3 length equals 11 residues. The table came from immunoSEQ multiplex PCR; TCRdb's copy has only in-frame clones and leaves some out. Found here are roughly 97,000 clones, roughly 90% of them singletons; the top ten hold about 1%. The material was unstimulated CD4+ T cells sorted from spleen or lymph node cells, obtained before intestinal transplant. This TCR was recovered from a human donor who received an intestinal transplant. The chain employs TRBV6-5 and TRBJ1-4; D is undetermined. The DNA for the CDR3 is TGTGCCAGCAGTGATTGGGTTAAACTGTTTTTT. Translation: CASSDWVKLFF.